Given below is one T cell receptor (beta chain) in context. The data were taken from a study of cytomegalovirus exposure and HLA in healthy donors. The CDR3 is made up of 15 amino acids. Germline values: CDR1 SGHDN, CDR2 FVKESK. The V gene end was trimmed by 5 bases and the J gene end by 1 base; junction bases not matched to a gene: 3. Both 60 Vbeta primers and 13 Jbeta primers went into the PCR. Assay used: immunoSEQ multiplex PCR; TCRdb lists only in-frame clones, some missing. The ten top clones account for more than 1.5%, within a sample of 100,000 to 150,000 clones. What was sequenced was PBMCs. The J gene is TRBJ2-2, the V gene TRBV14; TRBD2 matches 8 bases. The sequence was obtained from a woman between 40 and 55 years old in good health and CMV-seropositive. The CDR3, as DNA: TGTGCCAGCAGCATCGCGGGAGGGAACACCGGGGAGCTGTTTTTT. Its translation is CASSIAGGNTGELFF.